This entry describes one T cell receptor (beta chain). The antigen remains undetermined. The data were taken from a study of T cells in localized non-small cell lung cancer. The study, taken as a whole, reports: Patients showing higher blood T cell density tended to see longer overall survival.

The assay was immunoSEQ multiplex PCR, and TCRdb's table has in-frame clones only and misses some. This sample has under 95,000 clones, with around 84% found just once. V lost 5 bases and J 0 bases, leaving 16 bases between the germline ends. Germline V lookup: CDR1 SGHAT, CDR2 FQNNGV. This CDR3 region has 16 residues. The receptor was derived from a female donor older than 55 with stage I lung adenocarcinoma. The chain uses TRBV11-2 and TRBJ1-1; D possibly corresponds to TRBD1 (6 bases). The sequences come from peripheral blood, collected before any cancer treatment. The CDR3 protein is CASSIWQGTMNTEAFF. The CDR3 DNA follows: TGTGCCAGCAGCATCTGGCAGGGGACCATGAACACTGAAGCTTTCTTT.